A single sample gave rise to the 27 T cell receptor beta chains below, sequenced in a study of T cell responses to AZD1222 COVID-19 vaccine (dated by TCRdb to the early 2020s). Libraries were made using the immunoSEQ multiplex PCR assay. Sourced from immuneACCESS, this table was stored by TCRdb with only in-frame sequences that have V and J called. A share of the clones is absent; for the studies checked, an unresolved V gene accounts for under half, and the remainder has no known explanation. The sample yields tens of thousands of clones; 80% to 90% were counted once. The top ten hold about 3.4% of the sample. Interpreted using the paper, the time point label stands for: about 28 days (+/-7) after the second vaccine dose. The sequences come from peripheral blood, collected 28 days after the second AZD1222 dose. Source of these receptors: an adult who received the AZD1222 COVID-19 vaccine.

The chain is built from TRBV15 and TRBJ2-1, with D perhaps matching TRBD2 (5 bases). Per germline, CDR1 LNHNV and CDR2 YYDKDF (reference sequence). The V and J ends lost 0 bases and 8 bases respectively, with 11 bases between them. The CDR3 consists of 14 residues. The CDR3 here is CATSRDRGPDEQFF. CDR3 in DNA: TGTGCCACCAGCAGAGATCGAGGGCCGGATGAGCAGTTCTTC.

The rearrangement joins TRBV28 to TRBJ2-2, with D unresolved. From germline, CDR1 is MDHEN and CDR2 SYDVKM. The CDR3 loop spans 15 amino acids. Trimming left V 5 bases short and J 1 base short, with 11 bases between. The CDR3 DNA sequence: TGTGCCAGCAGTAAAGGCGACTGGAACACCGGGGAGCTGTTTTTT. It codes for CASSKGDWNTGELFF.

V and J are TRBV7-2 and TRBJ1-3; 10 nucleotides agree with TRBD1. The trim removed 0 bases at V and 0 bases at J, leaving 5 bases unmatched. This CDR3 is built from 18 residues. Germline values: CDR1 SGHTA, CDR2 FQGNSA. CDR3 in DNA: TGTGCCAGCAGCTTAGCACCGGGACAGGGGTCCTCTGGAAACACCATATATTTT. It is translated as CASSLAPGQGSSGNTIYF. Full variable domain (missing parts from reference TRBV7-2 and TRBJ1-3): GAGVSQSPSNKVTEKGKDVELRCDPISGHTALYWYRQSLGQGLEFLIYFQGNSAPDKSGLPSDRFSAERTGGSVSTLTIQRTQQEDSAVYLCASSLAPGQGSSGNTIYFGEGSWLTVV.

The rearrangement joins TRBV6-5 to TRBJ1-4; D remains unclear. The V and J ends lost 6 bases and 5 bases respectively, with 10 bases between them. In germline, CDR1 is MNHEY, CDR2 SVGAGI. The CDR3 totals 13 residues. CDR3 amino acids: CASRGGPNEKLFF. CDR3 in DNA: TGTGCCAGCAGGGGAGGGCCCAATGAAAAACTGTTTTTT.

V is TRBV4-3 and J is TRBJ1-2; D ambiguous. Trimming stripped 0 bases from V and 2 bases from J, with 7 bases between. CDR3 length equals 14 residues. Germline CDR1 reads LGHNA; CDR2 reads YSLEER. CDR3: CASSQEGTNYGYTF. In nucleotides, the CDR3 is TGCGCCAGCAGCCAAGAGGGCACCAACTATGGCTACACCTTC.

The V and J genes are TRBV7-3 and TRBJ2-7, with 8 bases that match TRBD1. The CDR3 totals 18 residues. The V and J ends lost 1 base and 1 base, in that order; junction bases with no gene match: 12. CDR1 is SGHTA and CDR2 is FQGTGA in the germline V gene. CDR3: CASSLKLWQGAGSYEQYF. The CDR3 DNA reads as TGTGCCAGCAGCTTAAAACTCTGGCAGGGGGCCGGATCCTACGAGCAGTACTTC.

This sequence joins TRBV9 and TRBJ2-3; perhaps TRBD2 as D (6 bases). The CDR3 is made up of 14 amino acids. Germline assignment: CDR1 SGDLS and CDR2 YYNGEE. V lost 1 base, J lost 3 bases, and 9 bases lay in between. CDR3 loop: CASSVLGGTDTQYF. The CDR3 bases are TGTGCCAGCAGCGTATTGGGGGGAACAGATACGCAGTATTTT.

CDR3 amino acids: CASSRLIVGTGLYEQYF. The CDR3, as DNA: TGTGCCAGCAGCCGTCTAATTGTTGGGACAGGGCTCTACGAGCAGTACTTC. The V call is TRBV7-9, the J call TRBJ2-7; TRBD1 aligns across 9 bases. Germline assignment: CDR1 SEHNR and CDR2 FQNEAQ (reference sequence). The junction had 14 bases not matched to a gene; V was cut back by 5 bases and J by 3 bases. The CDR3 extends over 17 amino acids. Full variable domain (outside the CDR3, taken from reference TRBV7-9 and TRBJ2-7): DTGVSQNPRHKITKRGQNVTFRCDPISEHNRLYWYRQTLGQGPEFLTYFQNEAQLEKSRLLSDRFSAERPKGSFSTLEIQRTEQGDSAMYLCASSRLIVGTGLYEQYFGPGTRLTVT.

The rearrangement links TRBV6-5 to TRBJ1-2; no definite D call. CDR3 length equals 14 residues. Per the germline V gene, CDR1 is MNHEY and CDR2 is SVGAGI. Trimming removed 2 bases from V and 1 base from J, with 8 bases in between. The CDR3 sequence: CASSYDRLNYGYTF. DNA of the CDR3: TGTGCCAGCAGTTACGACCGACTTAACTATGGCTACACCTTC.

This chain connects TRBV2 to TRBJ1-5, with no clear D. V was shortened by 6 bases and J by 9 bases, with 12 bases between the two germline ends. Germline CDR1 and CDR2: SNHLY and FYNNEI. There are 12 residues in the CDR3. The CDR3 reads CASREIDPPQHF. The CDR3 DNA is TGTGCCAGCAGGGAAATTGATCCGCCCCAGCATTTT.

This rearrangement joins TRBV6-5 to TRBJ2-2; 7 positions agree with TRBD1. The germline V gene has CDR1 MNHEY and CDR2 SVGAGI. This CDR3 has 13 residues. V trimming: 6 bases; J trimming: 7 bases; junction bases outside the gene matches: 5. The CDR3 sequence is CASRFQGDGELFF. CDR3 nucleotide sequence: TGTGCCAGCAGATTTCAGGGGGACGGGGAGCTGTTTTTT.

The chain is built from TRBV15 and TRBJ2-7; maybe TRBD1 (6 bases). The V and J ends lost 2 bases and 3 bases respectively, with 11 bases between them. The CDR3 length is 14 residues. Germline-derived CDR1 and CDR2 are LNHNV and YYDKDF (reference sequence). The chain's CDR3 is CATSRKQGDYEQYF. CDR3 sequence (DNA): TGTGCCACCAGCAGAAAACAGGGCGACTACGAGCAGTACTTC.

CDR3: CASSSGTRGEKLFF. The CDR3 DNA follows: TGTGCCAGCAGCTCCGGGACTAGGGGTGAAAAACTGTTTTTT. V gene TRBV11-1 combines with J gene TRBJ1-4, with a possible D match to TRBD1 (5 bases). Deletions cut 4 bases from V and 7 bases from J, with 13 bases between. Germline lookup yields CDR1 SGHAT and CDR2 FQDESV (reference sequence). The CDR3 extends over 14 amino acids.

V and J are TRBV27 and TRBJ1-1; 9 nucleotides match TRBD1. CDR1 MNHEY and CDR2 SMNVEV come from the germline V gene (reference sequence). With 5 bases clipped from V and 1 base from J, the junction kept 5 bases outside the gene matches. The CDR3 length is 15 residues. CDR3: CASSQAGQGNTEAFF. The CDR3 DNA sequence: TGTGCCAGCAGTCAGGCGGGACAGGGGAACACTGAAGCTTTCTTT.

The gene calls are TRBV20-1 and TRBJ1-4; a possible D gene is TRBD1 (5 bases). Germline-derived CDR1 and CDR2 are DFQATT and SNEGSKA (reference sequence). The CDR3 is 16 residues long. Between the trimmed V and J ends, which lost 3 bases and 7 bases, there was a span of 21 bases. CDR3 in amino acids: CSASEPGGDRIEKLFF. The CDR3 bases are TGCAGTGCTAGTGAGCCCGGCGGAGACAGAATTGAAAAACTGTTTTTT.

This clone has only a few counts. V usage is TRBV5-8 and J usage is TRBJ1-1; 9 bases fit TRBD1. The CDR3 has 13 amino acids. The ends lost 3 bases at V and 6 bases at J; junction bases unmatched: 3. The germline V gene has CDR1 SGHTS and CDR2 YDEGEE. The CDR3 sequence is CASSSDRGAEAFF. The CDR3 DNA reads TGTGCCAGCAGCTCGGACAGGGGCGCTGAAGCTTTCTTT.

The chain joins TRBV3-1 (or the pseudogene TRBV3-2) to TRBJ1-6; unclear D gene. V was trimmed by 6 bases and J by 8 bases, leaving 11 bases between them. The CDR3 is 13 amino acids. Germline CDR1 reads LGHDT; CDR2 reads YNNKEL (reference sequence). The CDR3 DNA follows: TGTGCCAGCAGATTCCCGGGAGATTCACCCCTCCACTTT. Translation gives CASRFPGDSPLHF.

This rearrangement joins TRBV30 to TRBJ1-5, with TRBD1 as a possible D gene (5 bases). V lost 0 bases to trimming and J lost 5 bases, with 11 bases between them. There are 14 residues in the CDR3. Germline V gene data show CDR1 as GTSNPN and CDR2 as SVGIG (reference sequence). The CDR3 bases are TGTGCCTGGAGTGTTGCAGGGTTGGATCAGCCCCAGCATTTT. Translation: CAWSVAGLDQPQHF.

The gene calls are TRBV4-2 and TRBJ1-2; the match to TRBD1 covers 11 bases. Germline values: CDR1 LGHNA, CDR2 YNFKEQ. The CDR3 extends over 17 amino acids. V lost 1 base to trimming and J lost 8 bases; unmatched junction nucleotides: 12. The CDR3 nucleotides read TGTGCCAGCAGCCAAGCCCTAACCGGGACAGGGGGATACGGCTACACCTTC. As protein: CASSQALTGTGGYGYTF.

The V gene is TRBV11-2, the J gene TRBJ1-2; D not certain. Trimming removed 3 bases from V and 4 bases from J, with 9 bases in between. The CDR3 totals 13 residues. Germline V gene lookup returns CDR1 SGHAT and CDR2 FQNNGV. The CDR3 is CASSFGRTYGYTF. DNA for the CDR3: TGTGCCAGCAGCTTCGGACGTACCTATGGCTACACCTTC. Filled out from reference TRBV11-2 and TRBJ1-2, the complete variable domain reads EAGVAQSPRYKIIEKRQSVAFWCNPISGHATLYWYQQILGQGPKLLIQFQNNGVVDDSQLPKDRFSAERLKGVDSTLKIQPAKLEDSAVYLCASSFGRTYGYTFGSGTRLTVV.

The V gene is TRBV7-2, the J gene TRBJ1-5; tentative D call: TRBD1 (6 bases). Per germline, CDR1 SGHTA and CDR2 FQGNSA. Trimming pared 1 base from V and 6 bases from J, leaving 10 bases between. CDR3 length: 14 amino acids. The chain's CDR3 is CASSLEQGAQPQHF. The CDR3 coding sequence is TGTGCCAGCAGCTTAGAACAGGGAGCTCAGCCCCAGCATTTT.

The chain uses TRBV19 and TRBJ2-3, with D tentatively TRBD1 (6 bases). V was clipped by 5 bases and J by 5 bases, with 17 bases between them. This CDR3 contains 15 residues. The V gene's germline CDR1 is LNHDA and CDR2 SQIVND (reference sequence). The CDR3: CASSLQGRERDTQYF. The DNA for the CDR3 is TGTGCCAGTAGTCTACAGGGTCGCGAAAGAGATACGCAGTATTTT.

The chain is built from TRBV5-1 and TRBJ1-1, with no clear D. This CDR3 region has 13 residues. V was trimmed by 0 bases and J by 8 bases, leaving 11 bases between them. Germline loops: CDR1 SGHRS, CDR2 YFSETQ. Here the CDR3 reads CASSLDGEQEAFF. The CDR3 nucleotides are TGCGCCAGCAGCTTGGACGGAGAACAGGAAGCTTTCTTT.

This chain uses TRBV3-1 (or the pseudogene TRBV3-2) with TRBJ2-1; tentatively, D is TRBD2 (6 bases). The CDR3 is 15 residues long. Trimming removed 4 bases from V and 9 bases from J, with 19 bases in between. Germline V gives CDR1 LGHDT, CDR2 YNNKEL (reference sequence). CDR3 sequence: CASSPSATRGFEQFF. Here the CDR3 DNA reads TGTGCCAGCAGCCCCTCAGCGACTAGAGGTTTTGAGCAGTTCTTC.

This clone was observed a handful of times. This rearrangement joins TRBV6-4 to TRBJ2-7; possible D gene TRBD1, 6 bases. CDR1 and CDR2 (germline): MRHNA, SNTAGT. This CDR3 spans 13 amino acids. Trimming stripped 6 bases from V and 2 bases from J, with 11 bases between. CDR3 bases: TGTGCCAGCAGGGCAGGGGTTGCCTACGAGCAGTACTTC. This sequence encodes CASRAGVAYEQYF.

This sequence joins TRBV25-1 and TRBJ2-1; no clear D gene. Trimming shortened V by 3 bases and J by 4 bases, and 10 bases separated the two germline ends. Germline V CDR1 and CDR2: MGHDK, SYGVNS. The CDR3 is 14 amino acids. The CDR3 protein is CASSEGQLYNEQFF. CDR3 bases: TGTGCCAGCAGTGAGGGTCAGCTTTACAATGAGCAGTTCTTC.

V and J are TRBV7-3 and TRBJ1-2; 7 positions match TRBD1. There are 13 residues in the CDR3. Germline CDR1 and CDR2: SGHTA and FQGTGA. V shed 5 bases and J 8 bases; nucleotides not matched to a gene: 8. CDR3 sequence (DNA): TGTGCCAGCAGCCTCGGGACAGTATGGGGCTACACCTTC. This translates into CASSLGTVWGYTF.